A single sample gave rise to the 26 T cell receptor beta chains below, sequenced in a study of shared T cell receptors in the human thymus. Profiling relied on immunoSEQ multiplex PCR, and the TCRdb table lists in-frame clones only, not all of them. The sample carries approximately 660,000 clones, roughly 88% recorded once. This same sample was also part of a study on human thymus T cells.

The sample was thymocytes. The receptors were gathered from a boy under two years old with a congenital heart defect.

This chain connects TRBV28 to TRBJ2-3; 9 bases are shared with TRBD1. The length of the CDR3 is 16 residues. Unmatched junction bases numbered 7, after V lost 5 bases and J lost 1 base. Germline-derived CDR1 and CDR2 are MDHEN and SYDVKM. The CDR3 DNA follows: TGTGCCAGCAGTAAACAGGGGGCAGTCGGCACAGATACGCAGTATTTT. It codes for CASSKQGAVGTDTQYF. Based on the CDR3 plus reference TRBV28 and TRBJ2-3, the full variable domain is DVKVTQSSRYLVKRTGEKVFLECVQDMDHENMFWYRQDPGLGLRLIYFSYDVKMKEKGDIPEGYSVSREKKERFSLILESASTNQTSMYLCASSKQGAVGTDTQYFGPGTRLTVL.

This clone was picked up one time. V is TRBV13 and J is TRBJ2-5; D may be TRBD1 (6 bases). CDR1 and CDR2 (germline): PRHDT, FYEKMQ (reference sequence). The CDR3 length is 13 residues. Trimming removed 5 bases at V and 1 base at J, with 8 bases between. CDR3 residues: CASSGRGQETQYF. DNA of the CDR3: TGTGCCAGCAGCGGCAGGGGCCAAGAGACCCAGTACTTC.

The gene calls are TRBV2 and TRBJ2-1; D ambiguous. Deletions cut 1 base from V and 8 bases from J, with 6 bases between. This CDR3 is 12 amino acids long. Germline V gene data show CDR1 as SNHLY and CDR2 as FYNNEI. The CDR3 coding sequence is TGTGCCAGCAGTGAAGGCAGATATGAGCAGTTCTTC. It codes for CASSEGRYEQFF.

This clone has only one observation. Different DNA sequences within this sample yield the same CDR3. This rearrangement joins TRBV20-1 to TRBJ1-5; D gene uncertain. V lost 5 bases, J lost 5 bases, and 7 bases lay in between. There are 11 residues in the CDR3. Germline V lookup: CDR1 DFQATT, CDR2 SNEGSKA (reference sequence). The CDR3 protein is CSAGGDQPQHF. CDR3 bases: TGCAGTGCTGGCGGGGATCAGCCCCAGCATTTT.

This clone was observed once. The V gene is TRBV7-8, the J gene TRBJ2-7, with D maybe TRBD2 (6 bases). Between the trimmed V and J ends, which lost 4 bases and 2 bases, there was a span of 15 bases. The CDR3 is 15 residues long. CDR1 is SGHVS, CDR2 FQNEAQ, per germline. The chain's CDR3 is CASSWARRDAYEQYF. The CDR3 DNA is TGTGCCAGCAGCTGGGCTCGGCGGGATGCCTACGAGCAGTACTTC.

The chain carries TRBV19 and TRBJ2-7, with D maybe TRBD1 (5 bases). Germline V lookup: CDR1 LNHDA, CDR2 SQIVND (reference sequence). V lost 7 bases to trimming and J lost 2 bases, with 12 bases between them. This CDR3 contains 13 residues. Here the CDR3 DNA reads TGTGCCAGTACCTCCGACAGCGCCTACGAGCAGTACTTC. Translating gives CASTSDSAYEQYF.

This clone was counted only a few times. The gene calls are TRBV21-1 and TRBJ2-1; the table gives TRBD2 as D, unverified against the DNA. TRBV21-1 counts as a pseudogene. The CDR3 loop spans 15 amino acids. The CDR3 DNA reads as TGTGCCAGCAGCAAAAAGTGGCGGACCTACAATGAGCAGTTCTTC. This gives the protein CASSKKWRTYNEQFF.

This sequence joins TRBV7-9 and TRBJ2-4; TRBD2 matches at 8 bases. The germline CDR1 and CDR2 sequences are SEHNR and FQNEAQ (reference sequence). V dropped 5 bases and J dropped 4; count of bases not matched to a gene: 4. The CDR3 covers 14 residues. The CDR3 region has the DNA TGTGCCAGCAGCGCAGGACTAGCTAAAAACATTCAGTACTTC. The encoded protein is CASSAGLAKNIQYF.

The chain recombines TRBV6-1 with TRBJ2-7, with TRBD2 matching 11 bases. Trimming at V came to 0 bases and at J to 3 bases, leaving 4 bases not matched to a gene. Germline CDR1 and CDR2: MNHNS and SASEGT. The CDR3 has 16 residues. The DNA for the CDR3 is TGTGCCAGCAGTGAAGCGTCTAGCGGGAGGATCTACGAGCAGTACTTC. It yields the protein CASSEASSGRIYEQYF.

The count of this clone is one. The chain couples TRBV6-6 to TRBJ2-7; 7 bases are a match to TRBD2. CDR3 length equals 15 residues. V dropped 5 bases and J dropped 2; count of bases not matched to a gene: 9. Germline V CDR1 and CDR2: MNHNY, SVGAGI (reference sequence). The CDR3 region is CASSPYGTTAYEQYF. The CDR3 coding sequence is TGTGCCAGCAGTCCATACGGGACTACCGCCTACGAGCAGTACTTC.

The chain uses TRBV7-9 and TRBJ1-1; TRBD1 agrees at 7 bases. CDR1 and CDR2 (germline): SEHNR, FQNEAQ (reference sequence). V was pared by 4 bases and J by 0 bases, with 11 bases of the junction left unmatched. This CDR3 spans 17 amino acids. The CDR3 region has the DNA TGTGCCAGCAGCTCCGGGACAGCCGAAGCGATGAACACTGAAGCTTTCTTT. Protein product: CASSSGTAEAMNTEAFF.

The CDR3 nucleotides read TGTGCCAGCAGTTTATGCACCCGACAGGAGCTGTTTTTT. Residues: CASSLCTRQELFF. The chain couples TRBV28 to TRBJ2-2; D ambiguous. Germline V gene lookup returns CDR1 MDHEN and CDR2 SYDVKM. Trimming took off 0 bases at V and 10 bases at J, with 9 bases between the two ends. This CDR3 comprises 13 residues.

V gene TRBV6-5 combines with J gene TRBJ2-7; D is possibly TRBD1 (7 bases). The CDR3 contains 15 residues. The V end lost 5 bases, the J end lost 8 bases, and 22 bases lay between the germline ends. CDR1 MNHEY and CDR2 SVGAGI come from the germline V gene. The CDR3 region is CASSPHRGGGHKQYF. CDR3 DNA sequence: TGTGCCAGCAGTCCTCACAGGGGAGGAGGTCACAAGCAGTACTTC.

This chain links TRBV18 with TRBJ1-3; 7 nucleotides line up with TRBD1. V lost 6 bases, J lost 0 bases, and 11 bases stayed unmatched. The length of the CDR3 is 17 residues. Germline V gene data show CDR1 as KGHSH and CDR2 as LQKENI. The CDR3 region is CASSNSGQPSSGNTIYF. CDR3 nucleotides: TGTGCCAGCTCCAATTCGGGACAGCCCTCCTCTGGAAACACCATATATTTT. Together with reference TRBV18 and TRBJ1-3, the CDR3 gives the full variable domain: NAGVMQNPRHLVRRRGQEARLRCSPMKGHSHVYWYRQLPEEGLKFMVYLQKENIIDESGMPKERFSAEFPKEGPSILRIQQVVRGDSAAYFCASSNSGQPSSGNTIYFGEGSWLTVV.

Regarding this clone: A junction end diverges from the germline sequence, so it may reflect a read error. CDR3: CASSIGTSGRVGQFF. The CDR3 DNA reads as TGTGCCAGCAGCATAGGGACTAGCGGGAGGGTGGGGCAGTTCTTC. The chain is built from TRBV13 and TRBJ2-1, with 16 bases identical to TRBD2. Germline V gene sequence: CDR1 PRHDT, CDR2 FYEKMQ (reference sequence). The CDR3 has 15 amino acids. The complete variable domain, with remaining parts taken from reference TRBV13 and TRBJ2-1, reads AAGVIQSPRHLIKEKRETATLKCYPIPRHDTVYWYQQGPGQDPQFLISFYEKMQSDKGSIPDRFSAQQFSDYHSELNMSSLELGDSALYFCASSIGTSGRVGQFFGPGTRLTVL.

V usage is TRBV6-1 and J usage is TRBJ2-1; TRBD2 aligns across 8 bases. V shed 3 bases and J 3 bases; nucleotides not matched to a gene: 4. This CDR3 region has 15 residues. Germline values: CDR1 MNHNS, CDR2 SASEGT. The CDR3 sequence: CASSDRLAGYNEQFF. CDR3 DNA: TGTGCCAGCAGTGACCGGCTAGCGGGCTACAATGAGCAGTTCTTC.

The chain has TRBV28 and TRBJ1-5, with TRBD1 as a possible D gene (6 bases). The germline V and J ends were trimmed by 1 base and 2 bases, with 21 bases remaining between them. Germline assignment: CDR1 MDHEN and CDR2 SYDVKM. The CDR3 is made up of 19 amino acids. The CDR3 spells CASSLSGRKQGWGNQPQHF. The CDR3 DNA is TGTGCCAGCAGTTTATCCGGCCGAAAACAGGGTTGGGGCAATCAGCCCCAGCATTTT.

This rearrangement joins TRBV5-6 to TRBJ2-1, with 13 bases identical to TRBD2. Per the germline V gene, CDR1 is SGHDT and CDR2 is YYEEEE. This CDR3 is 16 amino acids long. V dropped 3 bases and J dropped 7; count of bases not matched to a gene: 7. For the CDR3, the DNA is TGTGCCAGCAGCTCGCAACTAGCGGGAGGGGGGAATGAGCAGTTCTTC. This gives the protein CASSSQLAGGGNEQFF.

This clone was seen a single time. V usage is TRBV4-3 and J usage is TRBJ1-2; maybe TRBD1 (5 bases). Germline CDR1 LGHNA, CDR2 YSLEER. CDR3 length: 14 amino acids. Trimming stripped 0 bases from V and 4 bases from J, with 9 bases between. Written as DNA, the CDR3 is TGCGCCAGCAGCCAAGACAGGGTGAGCTATGGCTACACCTTC. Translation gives CASSQDRVSYGYTF.

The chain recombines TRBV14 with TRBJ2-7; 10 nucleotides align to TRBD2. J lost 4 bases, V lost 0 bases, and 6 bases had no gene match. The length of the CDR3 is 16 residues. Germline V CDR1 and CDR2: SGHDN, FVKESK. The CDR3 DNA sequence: TGTGCCAGCAGCCAAGAAAGAGGGACTAGCGCATACGAGCAGTACTTC. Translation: CASSQERGTSAYEQYF.

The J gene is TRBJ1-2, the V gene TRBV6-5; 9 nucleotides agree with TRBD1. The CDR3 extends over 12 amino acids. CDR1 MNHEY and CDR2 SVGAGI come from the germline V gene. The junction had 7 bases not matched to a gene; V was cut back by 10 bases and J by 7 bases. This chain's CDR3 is CATVTGGLGYTF. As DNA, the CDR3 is TGTGCCACCGTGACAGGGGGTCTTGGCTACACCTTC.

DNA of the CDR3: TGTGCCAGCAGCTTAAGGCCAGGGTCGTCCTACGAGCAGTACTTC. Amino acids: CASSLRPGSSYEQYF. This chain uses TRBV7-3 with TRBJ2-7; tentative D call: TRBD1 (5 bases). This CDR3 spans 15 amino acids. The ends were cut back, 1 base at V and 1 base at J, with 11 bases in the middle. Germline V gene sequence: CDR1 SGHTA, CDR2 FQGTGA.

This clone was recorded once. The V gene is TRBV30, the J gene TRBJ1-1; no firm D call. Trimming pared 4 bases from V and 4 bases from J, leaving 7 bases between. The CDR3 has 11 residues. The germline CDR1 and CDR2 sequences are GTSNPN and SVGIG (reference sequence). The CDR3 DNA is TGTGCCTGGAACAGCATCACTGAAGCTTTCTTT. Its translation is CAWNSITEAFF.

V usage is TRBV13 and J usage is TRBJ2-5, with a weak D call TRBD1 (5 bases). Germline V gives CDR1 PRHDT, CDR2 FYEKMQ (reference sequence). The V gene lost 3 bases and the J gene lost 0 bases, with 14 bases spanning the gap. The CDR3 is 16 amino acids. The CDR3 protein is CASSLGRDWNQETQYF. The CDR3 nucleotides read TGTGCCAGCAGCTTGGGCAGGGATTGGAACCAAGAGACCCAGTACTTC.

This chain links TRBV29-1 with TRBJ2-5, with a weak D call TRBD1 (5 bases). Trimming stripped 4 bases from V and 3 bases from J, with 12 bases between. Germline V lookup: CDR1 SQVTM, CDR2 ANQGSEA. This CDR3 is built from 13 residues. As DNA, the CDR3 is TGCAGCGTTGCCCGACAGACGAAAGAGACCCAGTACTTC. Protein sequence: CSVARQTKETQYF.

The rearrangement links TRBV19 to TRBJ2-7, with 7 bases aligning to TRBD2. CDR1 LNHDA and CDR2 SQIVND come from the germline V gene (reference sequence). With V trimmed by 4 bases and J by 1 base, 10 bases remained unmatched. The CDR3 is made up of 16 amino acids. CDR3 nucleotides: TGTGCCAGTAGTAACGTTGGGCTAGCGGATTCCTACGAGCAGTACTTC. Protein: CASSNVGLADSYEQYF.